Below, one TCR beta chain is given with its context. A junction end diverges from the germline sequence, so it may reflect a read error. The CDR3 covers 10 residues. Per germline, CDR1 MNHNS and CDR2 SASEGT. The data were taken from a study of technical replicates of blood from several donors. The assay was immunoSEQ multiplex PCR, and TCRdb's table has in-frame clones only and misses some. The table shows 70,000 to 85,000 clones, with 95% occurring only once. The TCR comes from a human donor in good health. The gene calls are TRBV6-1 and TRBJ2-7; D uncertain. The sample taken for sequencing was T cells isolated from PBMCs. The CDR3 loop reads CASSDGGDFF. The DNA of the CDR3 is TGTGCCAGCAGTGATGGTGGAGATTTCTTC.